The next 16 T cell receptor beta chains were all read from a single sample in a study of blood T cells in healthy people across ages. It was with a sample-barcoded 5' primer and a J-beta primer mix that a second PCR of about 7 to 12 cycles was run. MiXCR was run by TCRdb on the 5' RACE reads, yielding one entry per CDR3 protein. The repertoire holds 1.4 million or so distinct CDR3 sequences, with approximately 42% as singletons. The sequenced sample was blood. The source is a woman aged 18-30 years in good health.

This chain uses TRBV20-1 with TRBJ2-7; no firm D call. The V gene's germline CDR1 is DFQATT and CDR2 SNEGSKA (reference sequence). The CDR3 sequence is 13 residues long. V lost 6 bases and J lost 3, with 15 bases in between. CDR3 residues: CSANTARGYEQYF. For the CDR3, the DNA is TGCAGTGCGAATACCGCCCGCGGCTACGAGCAGTACTTC.

This clonotype has just a few counts. Since a much larger clone is just one base distant, this may be a read error. The rearrangement joins TRBV7-2 to TRBJ2-7; TRBD2 might be the D (5 bases). Germline assignment: CDR1 SGHTA and CDR2 FQGNSA. This CDR3 has 13 residues. V lost 5 bases, J lost 7 bases, and 15 bases lay in between. The CDR3 here is CASSPRSAGEQYF. The CDR3 nucleotides read TGTGCCAGCAGCCCCCGGAGTGCGGGTGAGCAGTACTTC.

This clonotype came up a few times. The chain carries TRBV7-9 and TRBJ2-5; the D gene is possibly TRBD2 (6 bases). Germline V gene data show CDR1 as SEHNR and CDR2 as FQNEAQ (reference sequence). V was cut by 1 base and J by 2 bases, with 11 bases left in between. The CDR3 covers 15 residues. CDR3 in DNA: TGTGCCAGCAGCTTAGTGACGGCGGGACAAGAGACCCAGTACTTC. It yields the protein CASSLVTAGQETQYF. The full variable domain, with the rest looked up from reference TRBV7-9 and TRBJ2-5, is DTGVSQNPRHKITKRGQNVTFRCDPISEHNRLYWYRQTLGQGPEFLTYFQNEAQLEKSRLLSDRFSAERPKGSFSTLEIQRTEQGDSAMYLCASSLVTAGQETQYFGPGTRLLVL.

The CDR3 loop reads CASSFAGTTDTQYF. In nucleotides, the CDR3 is TGTGCCAGCAGTTTCGCGGGGACCACAGATACGCAGTATTTT. V gene TRBV28 combines with J gene TRBJ2-3; tentative D call: TRBD2 (6 bases). Trimming pared 3 bases from V and 2 bases from J, leaving 9 bases between. The CDR3 runs to 14 residues. Germline V gene sequence: CDR1 MDHEN, CDR2 SYDVKM.

The chain uses TRBV6-5 and TRBJ2-3; weak D call: TRBD2 (6 bases). The V end was cut by 5 bases, the J end by 4 bases, with 16 bases between. The CDR3 length is 15 residues. CDR1 is MNHEY and CDR2 is SVGAGI in the germline V gene. The DNA of the CDR3 is TGTGCCAGCAGTGCACGGACCTCGGGGGCAGATACGCAGTATTTT. This encodes CASSARTSGADTQYF.

This clonotype was detected a few times. This chain uses TRBV27 with TRBJ2-5, with a tentative D call TRBD2 (6 bases). Germline lookup yields CDR1 MNHEY and CDR2 SMNVEV (reference sequence). This CDR3 region has 19 residues. The germline V and J ends were trimmed by 1 base and 3 bases, with 24 bases remaining between them. CDR3 nucleotides: TGTGCCAGCAGTTTATACCCGACGACGGTACGGGGGTCCAAAGAGACCCAGTACTTC. Protein: CASSLYPTTVRGSKETQYF.

This chain uses TRBV20-1 with TRBJ2-1; D is unclear. Looked up from germline, CDR1 is DFQATT and CDR2 is SNEGSKA (reference sequence). The CDR3 runs to 17 residues. The ends were cut back, 4 bases at V and 4 bases at J, with 23 bases in the middle. The CDR3 bases are TGCAGTGCTACCCACCCCAGCCGGACCCTACATTACAATGAGCAGTTCTTC. Translation gives CSATHPSRTLHYNEQFF.

This chain connects TRBV4-3 to TRBJ2-7; a possible D gene is TRBD1 (6 bases). CDR3 length: 15 amino acids. Looked up from germline, CDR1 is LGHNA and CDR2 is YSLEER. Trimming pared 4 bases from V and 3 bases from J, leaving 16 bases between. The CDR3, as DNA: TGCGCCAGCAGCCCCGGGACAACATTCGGCTACGAGCAGTACTTC. Amino acids: CASSPGTTFGYEQYF.

This clonotype was found a few times. The J gene is TRBJ2-7, the V gene TRBV5-1; D perhaps matches TRBD1 (5 bases). Looked up from germline, CDR1 is SGHRS and CDR2 is YFSETQ. This CDR3 is built from 13 residues. V was cut by 4 bases and J by 3 bases, with 11 bases left in between. Here the CDR3 DNA reads TGCGCCAGCAGCATTGGACACGACTACGAGCAGTACTTC. Encoded protein: CASSIGHDYEQYF.

A remark on this clonotype: A read error may explain this, as a much larger clone is one base away. CDR3 sequence reads: CASSYTGRSYNEQFF. The CDR3 DNA is TGTGCCAGCAGTTACACGGGGAGGTCCTACAATGAGCAGTTCTTC. This chain links TRBV6-5 with TRBJ2-1, with D perhaps TRBD2 (6 bases). Germline values: CDR1 MNHEY, CDR2 SVGAGI. Trimming removed 2 bases at V and 1 base at J, with 9 bases between. The CDR3 is made up of 15 amino acids.

This sequence joins TRBV5-1 and TRBJ1-2, with 9 nucleotides matching TRBD1. V trimming: 4 bases; J trimming: 6 bases; junction bases outside the gene matches: 7. CDR1 SGHRS and CDR2 YFSETQ come from the germline V gene. CDR3 length: 14 residues. This CDR3 is CASSEPGQGNGYTF. The CDR3 nucleotides are TGCGCCAGCAGCGAGCCGGGACAGGGCAATGGCTACACCTTC.

About this clonotype itself: Possible read error: a much larger clone is one base away. The V gene is TRBV4-1, the J gene TRBJ2-7; D is undetermined. The V end was cut by 4 bases, the J end by 4 bases, with 11 bases between. Germline CDR1 reads MGHRA; CDR2 reads YSYEKL. The CDR3 loop spans 13 amino acids. Written as DNA, the CDR3 is TGCGCCAGCAGCCCCTCCTACCCATACGAGCAGTACTTC. This translates into CASSPSYPYEQYF.

In its sample, this clonotype was seen a few times. The V and J genes are TRBV20-1 and TRBJ2-7, with 7 bases that match TRBD1. V lost 5 bases and J lost 0; bases outside the gene matches: 7. CDR1 and CDR2 from the germline V gene are DFQATT and SNEGSKA (reference sequence). This CDR3 contains 14 residues. CDR3 DNA: TGCAGTGCTTCGGTGACAGGGAGCTCCTACGAGCAGTACTTC. It encodes CSASVTGSSYEQYF.

The chain has TRBV7-2 and TRBJ2-1, with D unresolved. Germline V lookup: CDR1 SGHTA, CDR2 FQGNSA. The CDR3 sequence is 12 residues long. V was cut by 3 bases and J by 8 bases, with 8 bases left in between. For the CDR3, the DNA is TGTGCCAGCAGCTTTATCAGCGATGAGCAGTTCTTC. Encoded protein: CASSFISDEQFF.

This clonotype was seen a handful of times. The chain carries TRBV29-1 and TRBJ2-3, with 10 positions matching TRBD2. Unmatched junction bases numbered 6, after V lost 4 bases and J lost 5 bases. The CDR3 consists of 14 residues. Per the germline V gene, CDR1 is SQVTM and CDR2 is ANQGSEA. DNA for the CDR3: TGCAGCGTTGTTGGGCTAGCGGGAGAAGATACGCAGTATTTT. It yields the protein CSVVGLAGEDTQYF.

The gene calls are TRBV2 and TRBJ2-7; D not resolved. The V gene's germline CDR1 is SNHLY and CDR2 FYNNEI. The CDR3 contains 13 residues. The V end was cut by 2 bases, the J end by 1 base, with 6 bases between. The DNA for the CDR3 is TGTGCCAGCAGTGAATATGCATCCTACGAGCAGTACTTC. The encoded protein is CASSEYASYEQYF.